This TCR beta chain was recorded in a study of OX40 agonist ivuxolimab in advanced cancers. The sample holds one count of this clone. What it binds is not known. Libraries were prepared by immunoSEQ multiplex PCR; TCRdb keeps only in-frame clonotypes and omits some of them. Among fewer than 25,000 clones, 75% to 85% were seen once, and the ten largest hold more than 50%. Germline V lookup: CDR1 MGHRA, CDR2 YSYEKL. The CDR3 spans 14 residues. Trimming cost V 0 bases and J 3 bases, with 9 bases left between them. Baseline was the first blood sampling point, followed by cycle 4 day 1 and cycle 7 day 1. Findings and caveats of the study: The average count of expanded clones was higher among CD8+ T cells than among CD4+.

The material sequenced was CD4+ or CD8+ T cells sorted from blood, taken in a trial of the OX40 agonist ivuxolimab. The chain uses TRBV4-1 and TRBJ2-7; no definite D call. This sequence was found in an adult with an advanced solid tumor such as melanoma, head and neck, liver or kidney cancer. The CDR3 region has the DNA TGCGCCAGCAGCCAAGATGTGAACATCTACGAGCAGTACTTC. It codes for CASSQDVNIYEQYF.